The table lists the clone carrying this T cell receptor (beta chain) with many counts. Its antigen is currently unknown. The germline V gene encodes CDR1 SGHTA and CDR2 FQGNSA. Losses at the gene ends were 2 bases for V and 0 bases for J; bases not matched to a gene: 12. The length of the CDR3 is 20 residues. This entry is derived from a study of T-cell reconstitution after alpha-beta-depleted transplantation in children. Whole-study results and caveats: Some patients showed high day-60 TCRbeta diversity, which derived from surviving recipient T cells and thymic progenitors. Newly made T cells mostly supplied T-cell counts and diversity one year after transplant. Several hundred rapidly expanded clones from non-depleted graft cells reportedly supplied alpha-beta T cells about two months post-transplant.

Unique molecular identifiers were incorporated when the TCRbeta library was constructed. Each CDR3 protein is one row after TCRdb ran MiXCR on the PCR reads. The data show fewer than 700,000 distinct CDR3 sequences, with 10% to 15% seen just once and over 2% held by the top ten. The TCR sequence derives from a male patient aged 10 to 17 who had a stem cell transplant for acute myeloid leukemia, so the T cells may come from the graft donor. This specimen was PBMCs, mostly from graft donor cells, taken 360 days after TCRalphabeta/CD19-depleted stem cell transplant. This sequence joins TRBV7-2 and TRBJ2-7, with 14 bases that match TRBD2. Written as DNA, the CDR3 is TGTGCCAGCAGCTTAACTCGGACTAGCGGGAGGCACATCATCTCCTACGAGCAGTACTTC. Encoded protein: CASSLTRTSGRHIISYEQYF. The full variable domain, its missing parts supplied by reference TRBV7-2 and TRBJ2-7, is GAGVSQSPSNKVTEKGKDVELRCDPISGHTALYWYRQSLGQGLEFLIYFQGNSAPDKSGLPSDRFSAERTGGSVSTLTIQRTQQEDSAVYLCASSLTRTSGRHIISYEQYFGPGTRLTVT.